One TCR beta chain is described in this entry. These data originate in a study of PD-L1 blockade in urothelial cancer. Whole-study context: Blood was evaluated 3 weeks (second dose) and 6 weeks after therapy began. Each blood sample yielded a median of 141,255 T cells.

Method: immunoSEQ multiplex PCR; TCRdb's copy keeps in-frame clones and lacks some. The table includes some 29,000 clones, roughly 86% detected once. The CDR3 sequence is 13 residues long. J gave up 3 bases and V 4 bases, and 3 bases lay outside the gene matches. Germline V gives CDR1 GTSNPN, CDR2 SVGIG (reference sequence). Sequencing used PBMCs, obtained around atezolizumab (anti-PD-L1) treatment. The source is a man over 45 with urothelial cancer. The chain recombines TRBV30 with TRBJ1-1; 9 bases fit TRBD1. The CDR3 loop is CAWMRDRDTEAFF. The CDR3 DNA follows: TGTGCCTGGATGAGGGACAGGGACACTGAAGCTTTCTTT.